These 16 T cell receptor beta chains share one sample of origin, sequenced in a study of cytomegalovirus exposure and HLA in healthy donors. A multiplex PCR was run with 60 Vbeta primers and 13 Jbeta primers. TCRdb's table, derived via immunoSEQ multiplex PCR, lists solely in-frame clones and lacks some. Among 190,000 or so clones listed, roughly 87% were seen once. Specimen: PBMCs. These receptors all stem from a man in his fifties in good health and CMV-seronegative.

The chain carries TRBV28 and TRBJ2-5; TRBD1 might be the D (6 bases). Trimming shortened V by 5 bases and J by 0 bases, and 7 bases separated the two germline ends. This CDR3 has 13 residues. Germline CDR1 reads MDHEN; CDR2 reads SYDVKM. CDR3 amino acids: CASSPGDQETQYF. The CDR3 DNA is TGTGCCAGCAGTCCAGGGGACCAAGAGACCCAGTACTTC.

The chain combines TRBV9 with TRBJ1-1, with D possibly TRBD1 on 5 matching bases. The germline V gene encodes CDR1 SGDLS and CDR2 YYNGEE. The CDR3 has 16 residues. V shed 0 bases and J shed 7 bases, with 19 bases lying between them. CDR3 in amino acids: CASSVATGTGVSEAFF. In nucleotides, the CDR3 is TGTGCCAGCAGCGTAGCCACAGGAACGGGGGTGAGTGAAGCTTTCTTT.

This rearrangement joins TRBV19 to TRBJ1-2, with D possibly matching TRBD1 (5 bases). CDR1 and CDR2 from the germline V gene are LNHDA and SQIVND (reference sequence). V lost 5 bases, J lost 2 bases, and 9 bases lay in between. CDR3 length: 13 amino acids. CDR3 in DNA: TGTGCCAGTAGTTTGACAGAGAACTATGGCTACACCTTC. Its translation: CASSLTENYGYTF.

This sequence joins TRBV29-1 and TRBJ1-2; D possibly corresponds to TRBD1 (6 bases). The CDR3 runs 15 residues. Germline-derived CDR1 and CDR2 are SQVTM and ANQGSEA. The V end was cut by 4 bases, the J end by 3 bases, with 18 bases between. In DNA, the CDR3 is TGCAGCGTTGGAAAACAGGGTGGGAGGGACTATGGCTACACCTTC. Amino acids: CSVGKQGGRDYGYTF.

V usage is TRBV6-5 and J usage is TRBJ2-5; D perhaps matches TRBD2 (6 bases). The CDR3 runs 15 residues. The germline CDR1 and CDR2 sequences are MNHEY and SVGAGI. V was pared by 5 bases and J by 2 bases, with 15 bases between. CDR3 protein: CASSPVPGVQETQYF. DNA for the CDR3: TGTGCCAGCAGTCCCGTACCGGGGGTACAAGAGACCCAGTACTTC.

The chain links TRBV7-9 to TRBJ1-1; the D gene is possibly TRBD1 (6 bases). Germline loops: CDR1 SEHNR, CDR2 FQNEAQ (reference sequence). V lost 1 base and J lost 10, with 19 bases in between. This CDR3 comprises 15 residues. The CDR3 sequence: CASSLEVGRGMGAFF. CDR3 sequence (DNA): TGTGCCAGCAGCTTAGAAGTGGGCAGGGGCATGGGAGCTTTCTTT.

This clone was counted once. This chain uses TRBV5-6 with TRBJ2-1; 11 bases agree with TRBD2. V dropped 4 bases and J dropped 5; count of bases not matched to a gene: 8. The CDR3 is 16 residues long. Germline-derived CDR1 and CDR2 are SGHDT and YYEEEE. DNA of the CDR3: TGTGCCAGCAGCCCTATGACTAGCGGGGTACACAATGAGCAGTTCTTC. The encoded protein is CASSPMTSGVHNEQFF.

The rearrangement joins TRBV28 to TRBJ1-1; D is ambiguous. The CDR3 contains 14 residues. With 5 bases removed from V and 4 bases from J, the gap between germline ends came to 14 bases. Germline V gene data show CDR1 as MDHEN and CDR2 as SYDVKM. Here the CDR3 DNA reads TGTGCCAGCAGTCCCTTCCGGGGTGCCACTGAAGCTTTCTTT. It yields the protein CASSPFRGATEAFF.

The chain links TRBV19 to TRBJ1-1; TRBD1 might be the D (5 bases). This CDR3 contains 15 residues. Germline CDR1 and CDR2: LNHDA and SQIVND (reference sequence). V lost 6 bases to trimming and J lost 0 bases, with 14 bases between them. CDR3 nucleotide sequence: TGTGCCAGTAGGATGGGACTTTACTTGAACACTGAAGCTTTCTTT. Translation gives CASRMGLYLNTEAFF.

The chain has TRBV9 and TRBJ2-2, with D perhaps TRBD2 (5 bases). Trimming shortened V by 3 bases and J by 2 bases, and 11 bases separated the two germline ends. The V gene's germline CDR1 is SGDLS and CDR2 YYNGEE. The CDR3 length is 15 residues. The CDR3 reads CASSARLSNTGELFF. DNA for the CDR3: TGTGCCAGCAGCGCAAGACTATCCAACACCGGGGAGCTGTTTTTT. The whole variable domain, filled in from reference TRBV9 and TRBJ2-2, reads DSGVTQTPKHLITATGQRVTLRCSPRSGDLSVYWYQQSLDQGLQFLIQYYNGEERAKGNILERFSAQQFPDLHSELNLSSLELGDSALYFCASSARLSNTGELFFGEGSRLTVL.

This clone was seen just once. DNA of the CDR3: TGTGCCACCGGACAGGCTTACACCGGGGAGCTGTTTTTT. It codes for CATGQAYTGELFF. The chain is built from TRBV27 and TRBJ2-2; 7 bases align to TRBD1. The CDR3 loop spans 13 amino acids. J was trimmed by 3 bases and V by 10 bases; bases with no gene match: 5. Germline V gene sequence: CDR1 MNHEY, CDR2 SMNVEV (reference sequence).

In this sample, this clone turned up a few times. The chain joins TRBV18 to TRBJ2-7, with D perhaps matching TRBD1 (6 bases). Germline CDR1 reads KGHSH; CDR2 reads LQKENI. The CDR3 consists of 15 residues. The germline V and J ends were trimmed by 4 bases and 6 bases, with 19 bases remaining between them. CDR3 nucleotide sequence: TGTGCCAGCTCACTATCGGACAGCCCTTGGGGCGAGCAGTACTTC. It encodes CASSLSDSPWGEQYF.

The J gene is TRBJ2-5, the V gene TRBV5-1, with TRBD1 matching over 7 bases. Germline V lookup: CDR1 SGHRS, CDR2 YFSETQ. Trimming removed 3 bases from V and 2 bases from J; junction bases left unmatched: 4. The CDR3 covers 14 residues. The CDR3 nucleotides read TGCGCCAGCAGCTGGTTGGGACAGCAAGAGACCCAGTACTTC. It translates to CASSWLGQQETQYF.

The chain has TRBV7-6 and TRBJ2-2, with D perhaps TRBD1 (5 bases). Germline V CDR1 and CDR2: SGHVS, FNYEAQ. The V end lost 5 bases, the J end lost 2 bases, and 12 bases lay between the germline ends. This CDR3 is built from 15 residues. Here the CDR3 reads CASSITRENTGELFF. CDR3 in DNA: TGTGCCAGCAGCATAACCAGGGAAAACACCGGGGAGCTGTTTTTT.

The rearrangement uses TRBV4-3 and TRBJ1-2; TRBD1 matches at 8 bases. The germline gives CDR1 LGHNA, CDR2 YSLEER. The length of the CDR3 is 17 residues. After removal of 0 bases from V and 4 bases from J, the junction contained 10 bases not matched to a gene. The CDR3 protein is CASSQEDGQGSVYGYTF. DNA of the CDR3: TGCGCCAGCAGCCAAGAGGACGGACAGGGTAGTGTCTATGGCTACACCTTC.

The chain carries TRBV5-4 and TRBJ2-2; TRBD1 agrees at 10 bases. Germline CDR1 reads SGHNT; CDR2 reads YYREEE (reference sequence). CDR3 length: 16 residues. The trim removed 4 bases at V and 1 base at J, leaving 4 bases unmatched. The CDR3 region has the DNA TGTGCCAGCAGCCGCCGGACAGGGGGGAACACCGGGGAGCTGTTTTTT. Translation gives CASSRRTGGNTGELFF.